Listed below are T cell receptor beta chains from one sample, sequenced in a study of T cells in tuberculosis. The repertoire was sequenced with immunoSEQ multiplex PCR; TCRdb's copy has only in-frame clones and lacks some. The table has tens of thousands of clones, 91% seen once. Sequences were derived from PBMCs, sampled at tuberculosis diagnosis. These TCRs come from an adult with tuberculosis. The CDR3 runs from the conserved cysteine through the conserved F or W. D genes are given only for firm matches. Rows may omit the clone size; those that give it use once, few, many or a size class.

v_gene: TRBV5-8
j_gene: TRBJ1-5
abundance: -
d_gene: -
CDR3aa: CASSLGEQPQHF
CDR3nt: TGTGCCAGCAGCTTGGGGGAGCAGCCCCAGCATTTT

v_gene: TRBV6-1
j_gene: TRBJ2-1
abundance: -
d_gene: TRBD2
CDR3aa: CASSASGGSYNEQFF
CDR3nt: TGTGCCAGCAGTGCAAGCGGGGGCTCGTACAATGAGCAGTTCTTC

v_gene: TRBV14
j_gene: TRBJ2-1
abundance: -
d_gene: TRBD1
CDR3aa: CASSSAGTGSINEQFF
CDR3nt: TGTGCCAGCAGCTCCGCGGGGACAGGGTCGATCAATGAGCAGTTCTTC

v_gene: TRBV30
j_gene: TRBJ2-5
abundance: -
d_gene: -
CDR3aa: CAWTETVQETQYF
CDR3nt: TGTGCCTGGACAGAGACAGTCCAAGAGACCCAGTACTTC

v_gene: TRBV28
j_gene: TRBJ2-1
abundance: -
d_gene: TRBD2
CDR3aa: CASSSPTSGVYNEQFF
CDR3nt: TGTGCCAGCAGTTCTCCGACTAGCGGAGTCTACAATGAGCAGTTCTTC

v_gene: TRBV4-1
j_gene: TRBJ2-3
abundance: -
d_gene: -
CDR3aa: CASSQGGPAVITTQYF
CDR3nt: TGCGCCAGCAGCCAAGGGGGGCCAGCGGTAATTACTACGCAGTATTTT

v_gene: TRBV28
j_gene: TRBJ1-4
abundance: -
d_gene: TRBD1
CDR3aa: CASSSPGQGVTNEKLFF
CDR3nt: TGTGCCAGCAGTTCACCGGGACAGGGGGTTACTAATGAAAAACTGTTTTTT

v_gene: TRBV15
j_gene: TRBJ2-5
abundance: -
d_gene: -
CDR3aa: CATSQHGGAETQYF
CDR3nt: TGTGCCACCTCGCAGCACGGCGGTGCAGAGACCCAGTACTTC

v_gene: TRBV2
j_gene: TRBJ2-1
abundance: -
d_gene: TRBD1
CDR3aa: CASSEESGQLANEQFF
CDR3nt: TGTGCCAGCAGTGAAGAGTCGGGACAGCTCGCCAATGAGCAGTTCTTC

v_gene: TRBV5-6
j_gene: TRBJ2-2
abundance: -
d_gene: TRBD1
CDR3aa: CASSHLTGAATGELFF
CDR3nt: TGTGCCAGCAGCCACTTGACAGGGGCAGCCACCGGGGAGCTGTTTTTT

v_gene: TRBV27
j_gene: TRBJ2-4
abundance: -
d_gene: TRBD2
CDR3aa: CASSPGLAGGHIQYF
CDR3nt: TGTGCCAGCAGTCCGGGACTAGCGGGGGGGCACATTCAGTACTTC

v_gene: TRBV27
j_gene: TRBJ1-5
abundance: once
d_gene: TRBD1
CDR3aa: CASSPGTVLNQPQHF
CDR3nt: TGTGCCAGCAGTCCGGGGACAGTCCTCAATCAGCCCCAGCATTTT

v_gene: TRBV25-1
j_gene: TRBJ2-1
abundance: -
d_gene: TRBD2
CDR3aa: CASSGSLAGGKSYNEQFF
CDR3nt: TGTGCCAGCAGTGGATCGCTAGCGGGGGGGAAATCCTACAATGAGCAGTTCTTC

v_gene: TRBV9
j_gene: TRBJ1-5
abundance: -
d_gene: TRBD1
CDR3aa: CASSPGQGHQPQHF
CDR3nt: TGTGCCAGCAGCCCCGGACAGGGACATCAGCCCCAGCATTTT

v_gene: TRBV2
j_gene: TRBJ2-3
abundance: once
d_gene: -
CDR3aa: CASSEVKFVDYSDTQYF
CDR3nt: TGTGCCAGCAGTGAAGTCAAATTTGTAGATTACTCAGATACGCAGTATTTT

v_gene: TRBV7-2
j_gene: TRBJ2-1
abundance: -
d_gene: TRBD2
CDR3aa: CASSRSGGAGYEQFF
CDR3nt: TGTGCCAGCAGCCGAAGCGGGGGGGCTGGTTATGAGCAGTTCTTC

v_gene: TRBV5-6
j_gene: TRBJ2-1
abundance: -
d_gene: -
CDR3aa: CASSLVGGTYNEQFF
CDR3nt: TGTGCCAGCAGCTTGGTCGGGGGTACCTACAATGAGCAGTTCTTC

v_gene: TRBV5-1
j_gene: TRBJ1-2
abundance: -
d_gene: -
CDR3aa: CASSLATAAGYGYTF
CDR3nt: TGCGCCAGCAGCTTGGCTACAGCCGCCGGCTATGGCTACACCTTC

v_gene: TRBV6-5
j_gene: TRBJ1-4
abundance: -
d_gene: TRBD1
CDR3aa: CASRRDRGFNEKLFF
CDR3nt: TGTGCCAGCAGAAGGGACAGGGGATTTAATGAAAAACTGTTTTTT

v_gene: TRBV11-2
j_gene: TRBJ2-5
abundance: -
d_gene: -
CDR3aa: CASREGRGRRVQETQYF
CDR3nt: TGTGCCAGCAGAGAGGGGCGGGGGCGTCGGGTTCAAGAGACCCAGTACTTC

v_gene: TRBV10-2
j_gene: TRBJ1-1
abundance: -
d_gene: -
CDR3aa: CASSEMKDKGTSAFF
CDR3nt: TGCGCCAGCAGTGAAATGAAGGACAAGGGCACCTCAGCTTTCTTT

v_gene: TRBV27
j_gene: TRBJ2-1
abundance: -
d_gene: -
CDR3aa: CASSLNSITFF
CDR3nt: TGTGCCAGCAGTTTGAACAGTATCACGTTCTTC

v_gene: TRBV7-8
j_gene: TRBJ2-3
abundance: -
d_gene: TRBD2
CDR3aa: CASSLPGLRTDTQYF
CDR3nt: TGTGCCAGCAGCTTACCGGGACTACGCACAGATACGCAGTATTTT

v_gene: TRBV6-6
j_gene: TRBJ2-4
abundance: -
d_gene: -
CDR3aa: CASNVQGSKNIQYF
CDR3nt: TGTGCCAGCAACGTACAGGGATCCAAAAACATTCAGTACTTC

v_gene: TRBV11-2
j_gene: TRBJ1-4
abundance: once
d_gene: -
CDR3aa: CASSPSPDRTNEKLFF
CDR3nt: TGTGCCAGCAGCCCCAGCCCGGACAGAACTAATGAAAAACTGTTTTTT

v_gene: TRBV4-1
j_gene: TRBJ2-5
abundance: -
d_gene: TRBD1
CDR3aa: CASSQGDRIGETQYF
CDR3nt: TGCGCCAGCAGCCAAGGGGACAGGATCGGGGAGACCCAGTACTTC

v_gene: TRBV11-2
j_gene: TRBJ2-1
abundance: -
d_gene: -
CDR3aa: CASRYPGTPYNEQFF
CDR3nt: TGTGCCAGCAGATACCCCGGGACTCCCTACAATGAGCAGTTCTTC

v_gene: TRBV19
j_gene: TRBJ2-5
abundance: -
d_gene: TRBD1
CDR3aa: CASSMETGGETQYF
CDR3nt: TGTGCCAGTAGTATGGAGACAGGGGGCGAGACCCAGTACTTC

v_gene: TRBV9
j_gene: TRBJ2-3
abundance: once
d_gene: TRBD2
CDR3aa: CASSEGGGTDTQYF
CDR3nt: TGTGCCAGCAGCGAGGGCGGGGGGACAGATACGCAGTATTTT

v_gene: TRBV4-1
j_gene: TRBJ2-5
abundance: -
d_gene: TRBD2
CDR3aa: CASSQGWSGGAGETQYF
CDR3nt: TGCGCCAGCAGCCAAGGGTGGAGCGGGGGGGCCGGGGAGACCCAGTACTTC

v_gene: TRBV30
j_gene: TRBJ1-6
abundance: once
d_gene: -
CDR3aa: CAWSSGSPLHF
CDR3nt: TGTGCCTGGAGTTCGGGGTCACCCCTCCACTTT

v_gene: TRBV4-1
j_gene: TRBJ2-1
abundance: -
d_gene: TRBD1
CDR3aa: CASSHGGQGAVDEQFF
CDR3nt: TGCGCCAGCAGCCACGGCGGGCAGGGGGCAGTGGATGAGCAGTTCTTC

v_gene: TRBV2
j_gene: TRBJ2-7
abundance: once
d_gene: TRBD2
CDR3aa: CASKAGVMEQYF
CDR3nt: TGTGCCAGCAAAGCGGGGGTCATGGAGCAGTACTTC

v_gene: TRBV6-5
j_gene: TRBJ2-5
abundance: -
d_gene: -
CDR3aa: CASSGLPPYQETQYF
CDR3nt: TGTGCCAGCAGTGGACTCCCACCGTACCAAGAGACCCAGTACTTC

v_gene: TRBV5-1
j_gene: TRBJ2-3
abundance: -
d_gene: TRBD1
CDR3aa: CASSWTGGVTDTQYF
CDR3nt: TGCGCCAGCAGCTGGACAGGGGGCGTCACAGATACGCAGTATTTT

v_gene: TRBV30
j_gene: TRBJ1-1
abundance: -
d_gene: -
CDR3aa: CAWDRMNTEAFF
CDR3nt: TGTGCCTGGGACAGGATGAACACTGAAGCTTTCTTT

v_gene: TRBV6-1
j_gene: TRBJ2-3
abundance: -
d_gene: TRBD1
CDR3aa: CASRGQPLTDTQYF
CDR3nt: TGTGCCAGCAGGGGACAGCCCCTCACAGATACGCAGTATTTT

v_gene: TRBV6-5
j_gene: TRBJ2-3
abundance: -
d_gene: -
CDR3aa: CASSYDRSTDTQYF
CDR3nt: TGTGCCAGCAGTTACGACAGGAGCACAGATACGCAGTATTTT

v_gene: TRBV19
j_gene: TRBJ1-6
abundance: -
d_gene: -
CDR3aa: CASSATGFGSPLHF
CDR3nt: TGTGCCAGTAGTGCAACAGGGTTTGGATCACCCCTCCACTTT

v_gene: TRBV28
j_gene: TRBJ1-5
abundance: -
d_gene: TRBD1
CDR3aa: CASSFLDRGNQPQHF
CDR3nt: TGTGCCAGCAGTTTCTTGGACAGGGGGAATCAGCCCCAGCATTTT

v_gene: TRBV9
j_gene: TRBJ1-2
abundance: once
d_gene: -
CDR3aa: CASSVADNSPYGYTF
CDR3nt: TGTGCCAGCAGCGTAGCTGATAACAGCCCATATGGCTACACCTTC

v_gene: TRBV27
j_gene: TRBJ1-1
abundance: -
d_gene: TRBD1
CDR3aa: CASSPNPQGADTEAFF
CDR3nt: TGTGCCAGCAGTCCGAACCCCCAGGGGGCGGACACTGAAGCTTTCTTT

v_gene: TRBV29-1
j_gene: TRBJ1-1
abundance: -
d_gene: TRBD1
CDR3aa: CSVIPPTGEVTEAFF
CDR3nt: TGCAGCGTCATCCCCCCCACAGGGGAGGTCACTGAAGCTTTCTTT

v_gene: TRBV28
j_gene: TRBJ1-5
abundance: -
d_gene: TRBD1
CDR3aa: CASRPGTGGFQPQHF
CDR3nt: TGTGCCAGCAGACCCGGGACAGGGGGCTTTCAGCCCCAGCATTTT

v_gene: TRBV2
j_gene: TRBJ1-1
abundance: -
d_gene: -
CDR3aa: CASSEHVNTEAFF
CDR3nt: TGTGCCAGCAGCGAACATGTGAACACTGAAGCTTTCTTT

v_gene: TRBV14
j_gene: TRBJ2-1
abundance: -
d_gene: TRBD1
CDR3aa: CASSQAGTGLEQFF
CDR3nt: TGTGCCAGCAGCCAAGCAGGGACAGGGCTTGAGCAGTTCTTC